This T cell receptor (beta chain) originates from a study of early T cells in non-severe SARS-CoV-2 infection. About the study: Unpaired chains resulted from sequencing bulk RNA of unsorted whole blood. General study points: Matching against VDJdb likely underestimated virus-specific expansions, favoring anti-spike CD8.

This clonotype was seen many times. Its antigen is still unknown. The CDR3 sequence is 22 residues long. Looked up from germline, CDR1 is SGHNT and CDR2 is YENEEA. V dropped 2 bases and J dropped 2 bases, with 32 bases sitting between them. Unique molecular identifiers were attached to individual cDNA molecules. TCRdb re-called the 5' RACE reads through MiXCR, storing one row per CDR3 protein. This table holds more than 20,000 distinct CDR3 sequences, roughly 5% found once. V usage is TRBV11-3 and J usage is TRBJ2-3, with D perhaps matching TRBD2 (7 bases). The sequencing input was whole blood. The origin of this receptor is an adult who was a healthcare worker with PCR-confirmed SARS-CoV-2 infection or an uninfected control (not recorded which). The CDR3 sequence: CASSLRASPQRGGTKHTDTQYF. The CDR3 coding sequence is TGTGCCAGCAGCTTAAGGGCCTCGCCCCAAAGGGGGGGGACAAAGCACACAGATACGCAGTATTTT.